What follows are 23 T cell receptor beta chains derived from one specimen sequenced in a study of blood T cell repertoires in COVID-19. Measured with immunoSEQ multiplex PCR; TCRdb has only the in-frame clones, and not every one. The table lists roughly 200,000 clones, roughly 87% of them singletons. The sample comprised peripheral blood. These TCRs come from a woman aged 18-29 years who had recovered from COVID-19.

The chain joins TRBV6-4 to TRBJ2-2; no clear D. CDR3 length: 14 amino acids. V was trimmed by 2 bases and J by 1 base, leaving 5 bases between them. Germline values: CDR1 MRHNA, CDR2 SNTAGT. The CDR3 DNA sequence: TGTGCCAGCAGTGACGGGCTGAACACCGGGGAGCTGTTTTTT. It translates to CASSDGLNTGELFF.

The chain uses TRBV5-6 and TRBJ2-5, with 9 bases aligning to TRBD2. The germline V gene encodes CDR1 SGHDT and CDR2 YYEEEE. V lost 2 bases, J lost 4 bases, and 9 bases stayed unmatched. The CDR3 has 16 residues. For the CDR3, the DNA is TGTGCCAGCAGCTTTATAGCGGGAGATCTCCGAGAGACCCAGTACTTC. It yields the protein CASSFIAGDLRETQYF.

The chain is built from TRBV5-1 and TRBJ2-7; D perhaps matches TRBD2 (6 bases). The germline V gene has CDR1 SGHRS and CDR2 YFSETQ. V lost 4 bases and J 2 bases, leaving 19 bases between the germline ends. The CDR3 is 16 residues long. For the CDR3, the DNA is TGCGCCAGCAGCCCGAAATTGGCGGGATTGACCTACGAGCAGTACTTC. This codes for CASSPKLAGLTYEQYF.

This chain links TRBV19 with TRBJ2-1, with a tentative D call TRBD1 (7 bases). Germline CDR1 and CDR2: LNHDA and SQIVND (reference sequence). The CDR3 sequence is 16 residues long. V lost 5 bases to trimming and J lost 1 base, with 15 bases between them. The CDR3 protein is CASSLGLRGSYNEQFF. In nucleotides, the CDR3 is TGTGCCAGTAGTCTGGGACTCAGGGGGTCCTACAATGAGCAGTTCTTC. Full variable domain (remainder filled in from reference TRBV19 and TRBJ2-1): DGGITQSPKYLFRKEGQNVTLSCEQNLNHDAMYWYRQDPGQGLRLIYYSQIVNDFQKGDIAEGYSVSREKKESFPLTVTSAQKNPTAFYLCASSLGLRGSYNEQFFGPGTRLTVL.

The chain joins TRBV7-9 to TRBJ1-2; no clear D. The V and J ends lost 1 base and 0 bases respectively, with 9 bases between them. This CDR3 is built from 15 residues. CDR1 is SEHNR, CDR2 FQNEAQ, per germline (reference sequence). The CDR3 DNA follows: TGTGCCAGCAGCTTAGAGAGGAGAGCTAACTATGGCTACACCTTC. Amino acids: CASSLERRANYGYTF.

The chain combines TRBV30 with TRBJ1-5; tentative D call: TRBD1 (5 bases). The CDR3 runs to 13 residues. Germline CDR1 is GTSNPN and CDR2 is SVGIG (reference sequence). V was shortened by 1 base and J by 3 bases, with 7 bases between the two germline ends. In nucleotides, the CDR3 is TGTGCCTGGAGTGAACAGGTCAATCAGCCCCAGCATTTT. This translates into CAWSEQVNQPQHF.

The V and J genes are TRBV30 and TRBJ1-1; no firm D call. Trimming removed 3 bases from V and 1 base from J, with 9 bases in between. Germline loops: CDR1 GTSNPN, CDR2 SVGIG (reference sequence). The CDR3 sequence is 13 residues long. CDR3: CAWSQVRNTEAFF. CDR3 sequence (DNA): TGTGCCTGGAGCCAGGTAAGGAACACTGAAGCTTTCTTT.

This clone was detected only a few times. The chain is built from TRBV18 and TRBJ1-1; possibly TRBD1 for D (6 bases). The CDR3 has 12 residues. Germline CDR1 and CDR2: KGHSH and LQKENI. V was pared by 6 bases and J by 4 bases, with 9 bases between. CDR3 nucleotide sequence: TGTGCCAGCTCCGGACAGCGCACTGAAGCTTTCTTT. This encodes CASSGQRTEAFF.

The chain couples TRBV25-1 to TRBJ2-6; D is undetermined. This CDR3 has 16 residues. The V and J ends lost 3 bases and 3 bases respectively, with 12 bases between them. Germline-derived CDR1 and CDR2 are MGHDK and SYGVNS. For the CDR3, the DNA is TGTGCCAGCAGTGATTCCCACAGTTATGGGGCCAACGTCCTGACTTTC. Its translation is CASSDSHSYGANVLTF.

In its sample, this clone was seen once. This chain joins TRBV28 and TRBJ1-2; a possible D gene is TRBD1 (5 bases). The CDR3 runs to 14 residues. V was trimmed by 3 bases and J by 2 bases, leaving 10 bases between them. Looked up from germline, CDR1 is MDHEN and CDR2 is SYDVKM. The CDR3 region is CASSLGAGNYGYTF. The CDR3 nucleotides are TGTGCCAGCAGTTTGGGCGCAGGGAACTATGGCTACACCTTC.

The chain joins TRBV15 to TRBJ2-2; TRBD1 matches at 7 bases. J gave up 4 bases and V 4 bases, and 12 bases lay outside the gene matches. Germline CDR1 is LNHNV and CDR2 is YYDKDF (reference sequence). The CDR3 totals 17 residues. CDR3 region: CATSTLKGARVTGELFF. Here the CDR3 DNA reads TGTGCCACCAGCACTTTAAAGGGGGCGCGAGTCACCGGGGAGCTGTTTTTT.

The rearrangement links TRBV9 to TRBJ1-1, with 9 bases identical to TRBD1. V shed 4 bases and J 5 bases; nucleotides not matched to a gene: 6. The CDR3 extends over 14 amino acids. Germline V gives CDR1 SGDLS, CDR2 YYNGEE. This CDR3 reads CASSRGTGRTEAFF. The DNA for the CDR3 is TGTGCCAGCAGCCGAGGGACAGGGCGAACTGAAGCTTTCTTT.

The V and J genes are TRBV4-2 and TRBJ2-7; 8 bases map to TRBD2. CDR1 is LGHNA and CDR2 is YNFKEQ in the germline V gene. Germline trimming cut 0 bases from V and 2 bases from J; bases unmatched to any gene: 9. This CDR3 contains 17 residues. CDR3 nucleotide sequence: TGTGCCAGCAGCCAAGATACCTTGGAGCGGGGGACCTACGAGCAGTACTTC. This translates into CASSQDTLERGTYEQYF.

V usage is TRBV7-9 and J usage is TRBJ2-5, with D possibly being TRBD1 (6 bases). V lost 4 bases and J lost 5, with 11 bases in between. The germline CDR1 and CDR2 sequences are SEHNR and FQNEAQ (reference sequence). The CDR3 runs to 13 residues. DNA for the CDR3: TGTGCCAGCAGCTCACCGAGGGGGGAGACCCAGTACTTC. It codes for CASSSPRGETQYF.

The chain employs TRBV9 and TRBJ2-1; TRBD2 matches at 8 bases. Germline CDR1 is SGDLS and CDR2 is YYNGEE. V dropped 4 bases and J dropped 0; count of bases not matched to a gene: 6. The CDR3 runs 16 residues. The CDR3 protein is CASSNLAGHSYNEQFF. The CDR3 bases are TGTGCCAGCAGCAACCTAGCGGGCCACTCCTACAATGAGCAGTTCTTC. The full variable domain, in which reference TRBV9 and TRBJ2-1 provide the parts outside the CDR3, is DSGVTQTPKHLITATGQRVTLRCSPRSGDLSVYWYQQSLDQGLQFLIQYYNGEERAKGNILERFSAQQFPDLHSELNLSSLELGDSALYFCASSNLAGHSYNEQFFGPGTRLTVL.

The chain carries TRBV10-3 and TRBJ1-1, with D hard to call. The germline CDR1 and CDR2 sequences are ENHRY and SYGVKD. The CDR3 is made up of 11 amino acids. V was shortened by 10 bases and J by 2 bases, with 8 bases between the two germline ends. The CDR3 protein is CASGSNTEAFF. DNA for the CDR3: TGTGCCAGCGGTTCCAACACTGAAGCTTTCTTT.

This clone appeared a few times. The chain carries TRBV7-9 and TRBJ2-2; D is perhaps TRBD2 (6 bases). This CDR3 contains 17 residues. The ends were cut back, 4 bases at V and 0 bases at J, with 15 bases in the middle. Per the germline V gene, CDR1 is SEHNR and CDR2 is FQNEAQ (reference sequence). This CDR3 is CASSSIRDFANTGELFF. CDR3 coding DNA: TGTGCCAGCAGCTCAATACGGGACTTCGCGAACACCGGGGAGCTGTTTTTT.

This clone was detected only once. The V gene is TRBV4-1, the J gene TRBJ1-4; 8 positions agree with TRBD1. Germline CDR1 MGHRA, CDR2 YSYEKL. CDR3 length: 16 residues. Trimming removed 1 base from V and 0 bases from J; junction bases left unmatched: 1. In nucleotides, the CDR3 is TGCGCCAGCAGCCAAGTGACAGGGGCAACTAATGAAAAACTGTTTTTT. Translation: CASSQVTGATNEKLFF.

The rearrangement links TRBV29-1 to TRBJ2-5, with D possibly matching TRBD2 (6 bases). Deletions cut 6 bases from V and 2 bases from J, with 13 bases between. This CDR3 comprises 13 residues. CDR1 is SQVTM, CDR2 ANQGSEA, per germline. The CDR3 sequence: CSVRDSTQETQYF. CDR3 nucleotides: TGCAGCGTCCGGGACTCCACGCAAGAGACCCAGTACTTC.

The rearrangement links TRBV12-5 to TRBJ2-7, with D perhaps TRBD2 (5 bases). The germline CDR1 and CDR2 sequences are LGHNT and FRNRAP. Trimming cost V 3 bases and J 4 bases, with 10 bases left between them. CDR3 size: 13 residues. The CDR3 DNA is TGTGCTAGTGGTTTCGAGGGTGGGTACGAGCAGTACTTC. It specifies CASGFEGGYEQYF.

This clone is a singleton in its sample. V gene TRBV27 combines with J gene TRBJ1-5, with D maybe TRBD1 (5 bases). Deletions cut 5 bases from V and 2 bases from J, with 16 bases between. CDR3 length: 16 amino acids. The germline CDR1 and CDR2 sequences are MNHEY and SMNVEV (reference sequence). Here the CDR3 reads CASSQEGGTGNQPQHF. The CDR3 DNA follows: TGTGCCAGCAGTCAGGAGGGCGGGACGGGCAATCAGCCCCAGCATTTT.

V usage is TRBV19 and J usage is TRBJ1-1, with D possibly being TRBD1 (5 bases). V lost 2 bases to trimming and J lost 7 bases, with 14 bases between them. The CDR3 spans 14 residues. CDR1 and CDR2 from the germline V gene are LNHDA and SQIVND (reference sequence). CDR3 region: CASSILGGDYEAFF. In DNA, the CDR3 is TGTGCCAGTAGTATATTGGGGGGGGACTATGAAGCTTTCTTT.

The J gene is TRBJ2-2, the V gene TRBV11-3, with a possible D match to TRBD2 (6 bases). The ends were cut back, 5 bases at V and 0 bases at J, with 7 bases in the middle. The CDR3 runs to 14 residues. Germline V gene lookup returns CDR1 SGHNT and CDR2 YENEEA. The CDR3 here is CASSRLANTGELFF. CDR3 nucleotide sequence: TGTGCCAGCAGCCGACTAGCGAACACCGGGGAGCTGTTTTTT.